The rows below give T cell receptor beta chains drawn from one sample of a study of radiotherapy plus CTLA-4 blockade in lung cancer. Method: immunoSEQ multiplex PCR; TCRdb's copy keeps in-frame clones and lacks some. Here the sample spans around 82,000 clones, around 79% being singletons. Sequencing used peripheral blood, obtained from a patient treated with radiotherapy plus ipilimumab. The source of these receptors is a human donor with non-small cell lung cancer whose response to radiotherapy plus ipilimumab could not be evaluated. Some clones in this sample may be carry-over from other donors' samples. CDR3s include the opening cysteine and the closing phenylalanine or tryptophan. D genes are given only for firm matches. Not all rows give a size; the values are once, few, many and, for expanded clones, a class.

DNA	CDR3	D	V	size	J
TGTGCCACGACAGCTATGAACACTGAAGCTTTCTTT	CATTAMNTEAFF	NA	TRBV30	NA	TRBJ1-1
TGTGCCAGCAGTCAGGGGGCGAGACTGTTTTTT	CASSQGARLFF	TRBD1	TRBV6-6	few	TRBJ1-4
TGTGCCAGCAGCGTAGGGGTCGGAGAAGAGACCCAGTACTTC	CASSVGVGEETQYF	NA	TRBV9	NA	TRBJ2-5
TGTGCCACCAGCAGCGGCACAGTAGTGCCAGGTGAGCAGTTCTTC	CATSSGTVVPGEQFF	NA	TRBV15	NA	TRBJ2-1
TGTGCCAGCAGTCCCGGGACACCATACACCGGGGAGCTGTTTTTT	CASSPGTPYTGELFF	NA	TRBV28	few	TRBJ2-2
TGTGCCAGCAGCGTAGGGGGGGGTTTAGGTAATTCACCCCTCCACTTT	CASSVGGGLGNSPLHF	NA	TRBV9	NA	TRBJ1-6
TGTGCCATTGGGGAGCCCTATGAGCAGTTCTTC	CAIGEPYEQFF	NA	TRBV6-5	NA	TRBJ2-1
TGTGCCAGCAGCTTAGCTGACAGGGCAGGGACCCAGTACTTC	CASSLADRAGTQYF	TRBD1	TRBV11-3	NA	TRBJ2-5
TGTGCCAGCAGCCTCACCACTAGTGCGGATACGCAGTATTTT	CASSLTTSADTQYF	NA	TRBV11-3	NA	TRBJ2-3
TGTGCCAGCAGCCCTGGACAGGGGGCAGGTACGCAGTATTTT	CASSPGQGAGTQYF	TRBD1	TRBV5-4	NA	TRBJ2-3
TGTGCCAGCAGTTACATTAGGGGACAGGGGACGCAGTATTTT	CASSYIRGQGTQYF	TRBD1	TRBV6-6	NA	TRBJ2-3
TGTGCCAGCAGTTTACCGGGACAGATCTATGGCTACACCTTC	CASSLPGQIYGYTF	TRBD1	TRBV28	NA	TRBJ1-2
TGTGCCAGCAGCCCGGACAGGGGCGGCTACGAGCAGTACTTC	CASSPDRGGYEQYF	TRBD1	TRBV7-9	NA	TRBJ2-7
TGTGCCAGCTCACCGCTGGGGCGGTTCTATGGCTACACCTTC	CASSPLGRFYGYTF	NA	TRBV18	NA	TRBJ1-2
TGTGCCAGCAGCTTAGCCCAGGGTACGACTGAAGCTTTCTTT	CASSLAQGTTEAFF	NA	TRBV7-8	NA	TRBJ1-1
TGTGCCAGCAGCGTACGGGACAGGGGCGGTGAAAAACTGTTTTTT	CASSVRDRGGEKLFF	TRBD1	TRBV9	once	TRBJ1-4
TGTGCCAGCAGTGAGAGCAGGGTGGAGACCCAGTACTTC	CASSESRVETQYF	NA	TRBV6-5	NA	TRBJ2-5
TGTGCCAGCAGTCCCCCGGGACAGGGATACGAGCAGTACTTC	CASSPPGQGYEQYF	TRBD1	TRBV2	NA	TRBJ2-7
TGTGCCAGCAGTTACACCGGACAGGGTGGACGGCCCCAGCATTTT	CASSYTGQGGRPQHF	TRBD1	TRBV6-6	few	TRBJ1-5
TGTGCCAGCAGTCCTAGCGGGGCGAACACCGGGGAGCTGTTTTTT	CASSPSGANTGELFF	TRBD2	TRBV27	few	TRBJ2-2
TGTGCCAGCAGCGTAGAGATTGTGGACAGGGGGTCTAATTCACCCCTCCACTTT	CASSVEIVDRGSNSPLHF	TRBD1	TRBV9	NA	TRBJ1-6
TGTGCCAGCACCGTTACTAGTATCGCAGATACGCAGTATTTT	CASTVTSIADTQYF	NA	TRBV28	NA	TRBJ2-3
TGCGCCAGCAGCCCGACAGGCCACTATCACGGCTACACCTTC	CASSPTGHYHGYTF	NA	TRBV5-1	once	TRBJ1-2
TGCGCCAGCAGCCAAGATCCCCAGCGGTACACCGGGGAGCTGTTTTTT	CASSQDPQRYTGELFF	NA	TRBV4-1	NA	TRBJ2-2
TGCGCCAGCAGCTTGGCCGCGGCGTACGAGCAGTACTTC	CASSLAAAYEQYF	NA	TRBV5-1	NA	TRBJ2-7
TGTGCCTGGAGTGTTCAGGGCCACACTGAAGCTTTCTTT	CAWSVQGHTEAFF	NA	TRBV30	few	TRBJ1-1
TGCAGCGTGAATACACCATTCTATGGCTACACCTTC	CSVNTPFYGYTF	NA	TRBV29-1	NA	TRBJ1-2
TGTGCCAGCAGCTTGGACTCCCGCGATGAGCAGTTCTTC	CASSLDSRDEQFF	NA	TRBV5-6	NA	TRBJ2-1
TGCGCCAGCAGTTACCGGGACACAAGAAATGAAAAACTGTTTTTT	CASSYRDTRNEKLFF	NA	TRBV5-1	NA	TRBJ1-4
TGTGCCAGCAGTGACAGGGGGAGCTGGGCCAACGTCCTGACTTTC	CASSDRGSWANVLTF	TRBD1	TRBV6-6	few	TRBJ2-6
TGCGCCAGCAGCCAGACGGGACTTAATCAGCCCCAGCATTTT	CASSQTGLNQPQHF	NA	TRBV4-1	NA	TRBJ1-5
TGTGCTAGTGGTCCTGGGGGGAGCTACAATGAGCAGTTCTTC	CASGPGGSYNEQFF	NA	TRBV12-5	NA	TRBJ2-1
TGTGCCAGCAGCTTAAGTCGGCGACAGGGGAACGAGCAGTACTTC	CASSLSRRQGNEQYF	TRBD1	TRBV7-9	NA	TRBJ2-7
TGTGCCAGCAGTGACTCCAGGGTTGGCAAAAACATTCAGTACTTC	CASSDSRVGKNIQYF	NA	TRBV6-5	NA	TRBJ2-4
TGTGCCATCAGTGAGTCGATCTGGGAGGATGAAGCTTTCTTT	CAISESIWEDEAFF	NA	TRBV10-3	few	TRBJ1-1
TGTGCCAGCAGCGCCGGGGACAGGGTTTCTCCCTACGAGCAGTACTTC	CASSAGDRVSPYEQYF	TRBD1	TRBV7-8	few	TRBJ2-7
TGTGCCAGCAGTTTAATCAGGAACACTGAAGCTTTCTTT	CASSLIRNTEAFF	NA	TRBV27	NA	TRBJ1-1
TGTGCCAGCTCACCACTTGAGGGGGCGCACGGGGGCTACACCTTC	CASSPLEGAHGGYTF	TRBD1	TRBV18	NA	TRBJ1-2
TGCAGCGTTGAAATGGACAGGCCCAACTATGGCTACACCTTC	CSVEMDRPNYGYTF	TRBD1	TRBV29-1	NA	TRBJ1-2
TGTGCCAGCAGCACCCGGACAGGGGCGGGTGGAAACACCATATATTTT	CASSTRTGAGGNTIYF	TRBD1	TRBV9	NA	TRBJ1-3
TGTGCCAGCAGCTTGGGCCTACAGGGAGTCGCTGAAGCTTTCTTT	CASSLGLQGVAEAFF	NA	TRBV5-4	NA	TRBJ1-1
TGTGCCAGCTCCCCGCGGGGGGGGGAGACCCAGTACTTC	CASSPRGGETQYF	TRBD2	TRBV18	NA	TRBJ2-5